The 17 T cell receptor beta chains below were found in one sample sequenced in a study of T cell changes during pregnancy in multiple sclerosis. Profiled with immunoSEQ multiplex PCR; TCRdb holds only in-frame clones, not every one. The repertoire holds around 84,000 clones, with 90% to 95% as singletons. Sequenced here: peripheral blood, sampled in the second trimester of pregnancy. Every receptor here comes from a female donor in good health, enrolled as a control in a pregnancy study.

The chain links TRBV2 to TRBJ2-3; maybe TRBD2 (6 bases). Germline CDR1 reads SNHLY; CDR2 reads FYNNEI. The CDR3 is 12 amino acids. Trimming stripped 11 bases from V and 4 bases from J, with 13 bases between. CDR3 sequence: CAGGGDSDTQYF. DNA of the CDR3: TGTGCCGGAGGAGGGGATTCAGATACGCAGTATTTT.

The CDR3 spells CASSFYGQGAADYGYTF. CDR3 nucleotide sequence: TGTGCCAGCAGCTTCTATGGACAGGGGGCGGCAGACTATGGCTACACCTTC. The V call is TRBV7-2, the J call TRBJ1-2; 11 nucleotides match TRBD1. The germline V gene has CDR1 SGHTA and CDR2 FQGNSA. Trimming took 3 bases from V and 3 from J; bases not matched to a gene: 9. The CDR3 runs to 17 residues.

The chain carries TRBV12-2 and TRBJ2-2; the table's D call TRBD2 went unverified against the DNA. TRBV12-2 is given as a pseudogene. CDR3 size: 18 residues. The CDR3 sequence: CASRFEGAPGLNTGELFF. The CDR3 DNA sequence: TGTGCAAGTCGCTTCGAGGGTGCGCCGGGACTTAACACCGGGGAGCTGTTTTTT.

The chain combines TRBV18 with TRBJ1-2; the match to TRBD1 covers 10 bases. The CDR3 sequence is 15 residues long. Germline V lookup: CDR1 KGHSH, CDR2 LQKENI. J was trimmed by 5 bases and V by 2 bases; bases with no gene match: 5. The CDR3 protein is CASSPGTGESYGYTF. CDR3 in DNA: TGTGCCAGCTCACCAGGGACAGGGGAAAGTTATGGCTACACCTTC.

This clone has only a few counts. The V call is TRBV6-5, the J call TRBJ1-3; the D gene is possibly TRBD1 (6 bases). This CDR3 comprises 16 residues. The germline V gene has CDR1 MNHEY and CDR2 SVGAGI. V lost 2 bases, J lost 7 bases, and 18 bases lay in between. The CDR3 loop is CASSYRGGPLGNTIYF. CDR3 in DNA: TGTGCCAGCAGTTACCGGGGGGGGCCCCTGGGGAACACCATATATTTT.

This clone was detected only once. The rearrangement links TRBV18 to TRBJ2-5; D not resolved. V was pared by 3 bases and J by 4 bases, with 9 bases between. Germline CDR1 and CDR2: KGHSH and LQKENI. The CDR3 totals 13 residues. CDR3 coding DNA: TGTGCCAGCTCACCCCTTAGTCGAGAGACCCAGTACTTC. Translating it yields CASSPLSRETQYF. The variable domain in full, completed from reference TRBV18 and TRBJ2-5, reads NAGVMQNPRHLVRRRGQEARLRCSPMKGHSHVYWYRQLPEEGLKFMVYLQKENIIDESGMPKERFSAEFPKEGPSILRIQQVVRGDSAAYFCASSPLSRETQYFGPGTRLLVL.

The chain couples TRBV6-4 to TRBJ2-7, with 7 bases matching TRBD2. Germline assignment: CDR1 MRHNA and CDR2 SNTAGT. There are 15 residues in the CDR3. Losses at the gene ends were 8 bases for V and 0 bases for J; bases not matched to a gene: 10. The CDR3 DNA sequence: TGTGCCAGCCCGGGGGGACGAGCGAGCTCCTACGAGCAGTACTTC. Amino acid sequence: CASPGGRASSYEQYF.

V is TRBV7-9 and J is TRBJ1-5; D not certain. From germline, CDR1 is SEHNR and CDR2 FQNEAQ (reference sequence). Trimming pared 0 bases from V and 5 bases from J, leaving 8 bases between. The CDR3 has 14 residues. This CDR3 reads CASSLAAGDQPQHF. For the CDR3, the DNA is TGTGCCAGCAGCTTAGCAGCGGGCGATCAGCCCCAGCATTTT.

This clone was found a few times. This chain joins TRBV7-8 and TRBJ1-5; 8 nucleotides agree with TRBD1. CDR3 size: 13 residues. With 8 bases clipped from V and 1 base from J, the junction kept 1 base outside the gene matches. CDR1 SGHVS and CDR2 FQNEAQ come from the germline V gene. CDR3 sequence (DNA): TGTGCCAGCGGACAGGGCAGCAATCAGCCCCAGCATTTT. It codes for CASGQGSNQPQHF. The whole variable domain, filled in from reference TRBV7-8 and TRBJ1-5, reads GAGVSQSPRYKVAKRGQDVALRCDPISGHVSLFWYQQALGQGPEFLTYFQNEAQLDKSGLPSDRFFAERPEGSVSTLKIQRTQQEDSAVYLCASGQGSNQPQHFGDGTRLSIL.

The chain is built from TRBV6-5 and TRBJ2-7; D may be TRBD2 (5 bases). V was pared by 6 bases and J by 7 bases, with 13 bases between. The CDR3 sequence is 12 residues long. CDR1 MNHEY and CDR2 SVGAGI come from the germline V gene. CDR3 amino acids: CASRTSGMEQYF. In DNA, the CDR3 is TGTGCCAGCAGGACTTCGGGAATGGAGCAGTACTTC.

The chain carries TRBV4-1 and TRBJ2-7; D is perhaps TRBD2 (7 bases). V lost 3 bases to trimming and J lost 0 bases, with 18 bases between them. The CDR3 is 17 amino acids. Germline CDR1 and CDR2: MGHRA and YSYEKL. The CDR3 loop is CASSHAGARRASYEQYF. Here the CDR3 DNA reads TGCGCCAGCAGCCACGCGGGGGCCCGGCGGGCCTCCTACGAGCAGTACTTC.

V and J are TRBV7-2 and TRBJ2-3, with TRBD2 matching over 12 bases. V shed 5 bases, J shed 1 base, and the junction held 7 bases outside the gene matches. This CDR3 region has 17 residues. Germline-derived CDR1 and CDR2 are SGHTA and FQGNSA. CDR3 sequence reads: CASSRTSGMTGTDTQYF. In nucleotides, the CDR3 is TGTGCCAGCAGCCGGACTAGCGGGATGACTGGCACAGATACGCAGTATTTT.

V gene TRBV28 combines with J gene TRBJ2-7; 15 nucleotides align to TRBD2. V lost 5 bases, J lost 6 bases, and 2 bases stayed unmatched. Germline V gene sequence: CDR1 MDHEN, CDR2 SYDVKM. This CDR3 contains 14 residues. CDR3 sequence (DNA): TGTGCCAGCAGTCGGACTAGCGGGAGGGGCGAGCAGTACTTC. This codes for CASSRTSGRGEQYF.

This clone was observed a few times. The rearrangement joins TRBV6-1 to TRBJ2-6; maybe TRBD2 (6 bases). CDR1 MNHNS and CDR2 SASEGT come from the germline V gene. Trimming stripped 7 bases from V and 0 bases from J, with 10 bases between. CDR3 size: 15 residues. Here the CDR3 reads CASTERVSGANVLTF. The CDR3 nucleotides are TGTGCCAGCACCGAGCGGGTCTCTGGGGCCAACGTCCTGACTTTC.

The rearrangement links TRBV5-5 to TRBJ2-1; TRBD2 might be the D (5 bases). The germline CDR1 and CDR2 sequences are SGHKS and YYEKEE (reference sequence). This CDR3 has 14 amino acids. Trimming left V 7 bases short and J 3 bases short, with 14 bases between. The CDR3 region has the DNA TGTGCCAGCTTTGGGGTAGCGATCTACAATGAGCAGTTCTTC. Translating gives CASFGVAIYNEQFF.

The chain employs TRBV5-4 and TRBJ2-5; no reliable D call. The germline V gene has CDR1 SGHNT and CDR2 YYREEE (reference sequence). The CDR3 is 13 residues long. V dropped 0 bases and J dropped 3 bases, with 6 bases sitting between them. Here the CDR3 DNA reads TGTGCCAGCAGCTTGGCGGCGGAAGAGACCCAGTACTTC. Translating gives CASSLAAEETQYF.

The chain combines TRBV7-8 with TRBJ2-7; D perhaps matches TRBD1 (6 bases). This CDR3 region has 15 residues. Trimming stripped 5 bases from V and 2 bases from J, with 16 bases between. The germline gives CDR1 SGHVS, CDR2 FQNEAQ. The CDR3 sequence: CASSTWDISTYEQYF. The CDR3 DNA sequence: TGTGCCAGCAGCACCTGGGACATCTCCACCTACGAGCAGTACTTC.